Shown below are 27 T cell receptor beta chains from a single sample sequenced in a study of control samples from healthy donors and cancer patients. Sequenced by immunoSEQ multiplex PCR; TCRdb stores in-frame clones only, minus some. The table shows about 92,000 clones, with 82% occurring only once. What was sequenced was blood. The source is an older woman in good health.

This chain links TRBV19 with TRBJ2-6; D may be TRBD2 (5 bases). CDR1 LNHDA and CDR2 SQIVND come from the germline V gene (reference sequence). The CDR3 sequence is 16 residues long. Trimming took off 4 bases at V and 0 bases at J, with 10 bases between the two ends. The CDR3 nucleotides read TGTGCCAGTAGTACCGGAGGAAGCTCTGGGGCCAACGTCCTGACTTTC. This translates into CASSTGGSSGANVLTF. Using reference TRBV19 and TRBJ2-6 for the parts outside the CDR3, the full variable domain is DGGITQSPKYLFRKEGQNVTLSCEQNLNHDAMYWYRQDPGQGLRLIYYSQIVNDFQKGDIAEGYSVSREKKESFPLTVTSAQKNPTAFYLCASSTGGSSGANVLTFGAGSRLTVL.

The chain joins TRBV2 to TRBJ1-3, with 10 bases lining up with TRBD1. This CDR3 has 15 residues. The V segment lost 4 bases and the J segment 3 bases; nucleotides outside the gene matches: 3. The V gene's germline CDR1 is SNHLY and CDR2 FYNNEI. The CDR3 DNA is TGTGCCAGCAGTGGACAGGGGGCAAATGGAAACACCATATATTTT. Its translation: CASSGQGANGNTIYF.

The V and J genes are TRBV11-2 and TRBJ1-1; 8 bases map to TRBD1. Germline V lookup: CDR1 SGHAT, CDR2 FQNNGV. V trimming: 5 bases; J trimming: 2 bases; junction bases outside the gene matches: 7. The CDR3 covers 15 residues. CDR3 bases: TGTGCCAGCAGCAATATCGGACAGGGCAACACTGAAGCTTTCTTT. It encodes CASSNIGQGNTEAFF.

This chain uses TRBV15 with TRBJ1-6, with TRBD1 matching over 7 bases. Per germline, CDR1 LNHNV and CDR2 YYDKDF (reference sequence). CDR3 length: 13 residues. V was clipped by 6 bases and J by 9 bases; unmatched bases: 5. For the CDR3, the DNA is TGTGCCACCAGAAGGGGGCCGGGTTCACCCCTCCACTTT. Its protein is CATRRGPGSPLHF.

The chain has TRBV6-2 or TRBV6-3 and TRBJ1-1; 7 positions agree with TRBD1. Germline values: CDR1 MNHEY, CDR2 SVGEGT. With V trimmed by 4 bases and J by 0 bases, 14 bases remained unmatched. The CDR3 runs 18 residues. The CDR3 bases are TGTGCCAGCAGTTTTGTCCGGGACAGAGATATCATGAACACTGAAGCTTTCTTT. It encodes CASSFVRDRDIMNTEAFF.

CDR3 sequence: CASSSLTGNYGYTF. The CDR3 DNA sequence: TGTGCCAGCAGTTCACTCACAGGGAACTATGGCTACACCTTC. The chain links TRBV28 to TRBJ1-2; D is perhaps TRBD1 (6 bases). The CDR3 consists of 14 residues. From germline, CDR1 is MDHEN and CDR2 SYDVKM. V was trimmed by 4 bases and J by 2 bases, leaving 11 bases between them.

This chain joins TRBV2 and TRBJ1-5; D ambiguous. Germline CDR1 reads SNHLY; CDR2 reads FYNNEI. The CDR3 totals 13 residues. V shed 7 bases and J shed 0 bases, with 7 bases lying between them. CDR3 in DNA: TGTGCCAGCAACGAGAATAGCAATCAGCCCCAGCATTTT. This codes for CASNENSNQPQHF. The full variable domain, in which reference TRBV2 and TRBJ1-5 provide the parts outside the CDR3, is EPEVTQTPSHQVTQMGQEVILRCVPISNHLYFYWYRQILGQKVEFLVSFYNNEISEKSEIFDDQFSVERPDGSNFTLKIRSTKLEDSAMYFCASNENSNQPQHFGDGTRLSIL.

This chain's CDR3 is CASSDRDRHFEAFF. The CDR3 bases are TGTGCCAGCAGTGATAGAGATAGACACTTTGAAGCTTTCTTT. V is TRBV6-6 and J is TRBJ1-1; the D is unclear. The CDR3 sequence is 14 residues long. CDR1 is MNHNY, CDR2 SVGAGI, per germline (reference sequence). V was trimmed by 5 bases and J by 7 bases, leaving 17 bases between them.

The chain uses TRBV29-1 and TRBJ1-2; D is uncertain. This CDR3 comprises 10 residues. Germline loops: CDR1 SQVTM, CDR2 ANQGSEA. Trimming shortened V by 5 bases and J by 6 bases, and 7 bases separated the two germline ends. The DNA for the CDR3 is TGCAGCGTTTTCCAGGATGGCTACACCTTC. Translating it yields CSVFQDGYTF.

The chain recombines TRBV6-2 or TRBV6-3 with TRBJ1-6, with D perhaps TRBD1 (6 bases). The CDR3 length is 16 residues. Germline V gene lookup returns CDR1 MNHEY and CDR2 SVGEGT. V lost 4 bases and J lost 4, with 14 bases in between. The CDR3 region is CASSSGVRGYNSPLHF. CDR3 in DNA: TGTGCCAGCAGTTCCGGTGTCAGGGGTTATAATTCACCCCTCCACTTT.

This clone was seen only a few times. CDR3: CASRPDNSNQPQHF. The DNA for the CDR3 is TGCGCCAGCAGGCCCGACAATAGCAATCAGCCCCAGCATTTT. The chain employs TRBV5-1 and TRBJ1-5; no clear D. V gave up 5 bases and J gave up 0 bases, with 9 bases separating them. This CDR3 has 14 amino acids. The V gene's germline CDR1 is SGHRS and CDR2 YFSETQ. Full variable domain (outside the CDR3, taken from reference TRBV5-1 and TRBJ1-5): KAGVTQTPRYLIKTRGQQVTLSCSPISGHRSVSWYQQTPGQGLQFLFEYFSETQRNKGNFPGRFSGRQFSNSRSEMNVSTLELGDSALYLCASRPDNSNQPQHFGDGTRLSIL.

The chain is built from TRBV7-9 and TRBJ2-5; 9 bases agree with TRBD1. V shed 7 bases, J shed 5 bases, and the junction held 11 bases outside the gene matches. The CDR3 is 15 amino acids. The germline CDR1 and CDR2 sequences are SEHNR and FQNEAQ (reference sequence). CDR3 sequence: CASTPGQGGLETQYF. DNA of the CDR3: TGTGCCAGCACGCCGGGACAGGGAGGCTTGGAGACCCAGTACTTC.

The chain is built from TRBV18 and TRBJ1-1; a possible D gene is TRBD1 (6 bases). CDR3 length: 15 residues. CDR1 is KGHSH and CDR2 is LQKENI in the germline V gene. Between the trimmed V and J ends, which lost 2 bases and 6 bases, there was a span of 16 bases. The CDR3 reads CASSPGVGAGAEAFF. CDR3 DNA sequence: TGTGCCAGCTCACCAGGGGTGGGGGCAGGCGCTGAAGCTTTCTTT. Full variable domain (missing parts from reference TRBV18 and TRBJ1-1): NAGVMQNPRHLVRRRGQEARLRCSPMKGHSHVYWYRQLPEEGLKFMVYLQKENIIDESGMPKERFSAEFPKEGPSILRIQQVVRGDSAAYFCASSPGVGAGAEAFFGQGTRLTVV.

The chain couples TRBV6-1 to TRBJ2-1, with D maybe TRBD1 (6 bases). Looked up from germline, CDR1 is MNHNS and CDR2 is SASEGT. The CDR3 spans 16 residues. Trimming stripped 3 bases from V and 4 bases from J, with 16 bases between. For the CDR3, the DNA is TGTGCCAGCAGTGATGGCACAGGGCTGGGATACAATGAGCAGTTCTTC. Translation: CASSDGTGLGYNEQFF.

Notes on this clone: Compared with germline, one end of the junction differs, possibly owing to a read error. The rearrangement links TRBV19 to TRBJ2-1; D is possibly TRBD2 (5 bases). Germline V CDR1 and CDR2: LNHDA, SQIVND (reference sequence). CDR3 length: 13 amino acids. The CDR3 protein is CASRMRVFSEQFF. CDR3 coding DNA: TGTGCCAGTCGTATGAGGGTGTTTAGTGAGCAGTTCTTC.

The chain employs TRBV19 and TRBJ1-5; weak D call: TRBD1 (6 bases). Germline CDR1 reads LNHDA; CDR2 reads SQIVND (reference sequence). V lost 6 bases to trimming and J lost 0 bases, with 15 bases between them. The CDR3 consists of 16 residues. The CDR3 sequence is CASRVQGGFSNQPQHF. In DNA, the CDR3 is TGTGCCAGTAGGGTACAGGGAGGGTTTAGCAATCAGCCCCAGCATTTT. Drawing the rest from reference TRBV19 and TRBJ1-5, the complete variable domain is DGGITQSPKYLFRKEGQNVTLSCEQNLNHDAMYWYRQDPGQGLRLIYYSQIVNDFQKGDIAEGYSVSREKKESFPLTVTSAQKNPTAFYLCASRVQGGFSNQPQHFGDGTRLSIL.

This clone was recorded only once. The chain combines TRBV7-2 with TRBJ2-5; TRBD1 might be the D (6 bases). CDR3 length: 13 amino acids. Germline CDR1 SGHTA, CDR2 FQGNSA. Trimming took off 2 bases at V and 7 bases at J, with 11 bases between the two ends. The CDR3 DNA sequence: TGTGCCAGCAGCTTACAGGGGCCCGGGACCCAGTACTTC. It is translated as CASSLQGPGTQYF.

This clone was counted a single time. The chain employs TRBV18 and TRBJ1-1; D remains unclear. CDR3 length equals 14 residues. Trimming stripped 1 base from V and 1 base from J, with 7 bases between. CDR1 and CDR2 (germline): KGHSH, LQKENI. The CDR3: CASSPQSRNTEAFF. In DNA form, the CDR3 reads TGTGCCAGCTCACCACAGTCTAGGAACACTGAAGCTTTCTTT.

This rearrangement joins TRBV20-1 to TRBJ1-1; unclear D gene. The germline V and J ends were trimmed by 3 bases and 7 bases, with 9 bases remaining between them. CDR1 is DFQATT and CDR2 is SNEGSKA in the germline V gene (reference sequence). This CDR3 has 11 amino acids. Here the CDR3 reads CSASQTLEAFF. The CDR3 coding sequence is TGCAGTGCTAGCCAGACACTTGAAGCTTTCTTT.

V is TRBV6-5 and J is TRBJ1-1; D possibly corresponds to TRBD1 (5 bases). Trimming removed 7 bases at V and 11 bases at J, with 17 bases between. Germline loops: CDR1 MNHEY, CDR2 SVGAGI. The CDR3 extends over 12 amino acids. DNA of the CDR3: TGTGCCAGCATTCCCCGGCTAGGGACGGCTTTCTTT. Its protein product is CASIPRLGTAFF.

The CDR3 region is CASSHIQGGSPLHF. In DNA form, the CDR3 reads TGTGCCAGCAGCCATATCCAGGGCGGTTCACCCCTCCACTTT. The genes are TRBV3-1 (or the pseudogene TRBV3-2) and TRBJ1-6, with a weak D call TRBD1 (5 bases). Trimming took off 3 bases at V and 9 bases at J, with 12 bases between the two ends. The CDR3 totals 14 residues. The V gene's germline CDR1 is LGHDT and CDR2 YNNKEL (reference sequence).

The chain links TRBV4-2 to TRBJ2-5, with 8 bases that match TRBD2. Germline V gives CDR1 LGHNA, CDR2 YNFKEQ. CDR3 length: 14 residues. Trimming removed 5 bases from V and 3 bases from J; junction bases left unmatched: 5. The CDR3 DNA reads TGTGCCAGCAGCGCCATAGCGGGAAAAGAGACCCAGTACTTC. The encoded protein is CASSAIAGKETQYF.

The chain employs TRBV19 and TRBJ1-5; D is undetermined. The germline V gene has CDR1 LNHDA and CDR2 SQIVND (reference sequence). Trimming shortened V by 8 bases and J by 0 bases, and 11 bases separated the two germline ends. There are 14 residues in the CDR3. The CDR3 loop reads CASQSGYSNQPQHF. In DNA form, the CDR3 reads TGTGCCAGTCAATCTGGCTATAGCAATCAGCCCCAGCATTTT.

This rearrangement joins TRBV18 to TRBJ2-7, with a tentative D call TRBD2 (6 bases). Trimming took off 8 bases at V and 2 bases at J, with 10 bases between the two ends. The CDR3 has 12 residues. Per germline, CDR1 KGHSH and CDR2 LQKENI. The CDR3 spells CASRGKAYEQYF. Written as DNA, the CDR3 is TGTGCCAGCCGGGGGAAGGCCTACGAGCAGTACTTC.

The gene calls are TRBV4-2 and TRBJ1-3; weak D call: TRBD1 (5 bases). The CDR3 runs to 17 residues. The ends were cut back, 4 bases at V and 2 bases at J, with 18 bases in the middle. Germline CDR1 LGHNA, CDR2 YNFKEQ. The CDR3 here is CASSPAERTHTGNTIYF. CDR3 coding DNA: TGTGCCAGCAGCCCCGCCGAGCGGACACATACTGGAAACACCATATATTTT.

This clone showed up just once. CDR3 bases: TGTGCCAGTACTCGGGCAGGATACGGGGAGCTGTTTTTT. Translation: CASTRAGYGELFF. The J gene is TRBJ2-2, the V gene TRBV19; D gene unclear. The V end was cut by 7 bases, the J end by 7 bases, with 13 bases between. The germline CDR1 and CDR2 sequences are LNHDA and SQIVND (reference sequence). The CDR3 contains 13 residues.

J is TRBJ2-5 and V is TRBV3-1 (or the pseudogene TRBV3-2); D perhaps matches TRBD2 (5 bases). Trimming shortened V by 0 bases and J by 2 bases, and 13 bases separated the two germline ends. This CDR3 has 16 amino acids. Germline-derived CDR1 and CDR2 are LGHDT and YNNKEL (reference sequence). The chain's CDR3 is CASSQDPDFNQETQYF. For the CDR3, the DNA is TGTGCCAGCAGCCAAGATCCGGACTTCAATCAAGAGACCCAGTACTTC.